The 31 T cell receptor beta chains below were found in one sample sequenced in a study of cytomegalovirus exposure and HLA in healthy donors. The PCR had 60 Vbeta and 13 Jbeta primers. The data were produced by immunoSEQ multiplex PCR, yet TCRdb's version contains in-frame clones alone and is incomplete. The repertoire consists of tens of thousands of clones, with approximately 72% occurring once and the leading ten covering about 51%. The sequencing input was PBMCs. All receptors derive from a middle-aged man in good health and CMV-seropositive.

This clone showed up just a few times. This rearrangement joins TRBV7-8 to TRBJ2-5, with D maybe TRBD2 (5 bases). The J call is uncertain, as TRBJ2-7 better fits the DNA end. Germline CDR1 is SGHVS and CDR2 is FQNEAQ. The CDR3 is 14 residues long. For the CDR3, the DNA is TGTGCCAGCAGCTTAGGCTTCACTAGTTACGAGCAGTACTTC. Its translation: CASSLGFTSYEQYF.

This clone was detected a few times. One junction end disagrees with the germline gene, perhaps due to a read error. V is TRBV30 and J is TRBJ2-6, with TRBD2 as a possible D gene (7 bases). Germline V lookup: CDR1 GTSNPN, CDR2 SVGIG (reference sequence). The CDR3 extends over 24 amino acids. The CDR3 here is CAWSRPPLRGTSRGAVSGANVLNF. The CDR3 bases are TGTGCCTGGAGCCGACCCCCGTTGAGGGGCACGAGCCGGGGGGCCGTATCTGGGGCCAACGTCCTGAATTTC.

The chain employs TRBV28 and TRBJ1-5; D is possibly TRBD1 (5 bases). V was clipped by 5 bases and J by 3 bases, with 11 bases between them. The CDR3 loop spans 14 amino acids. Germline lookup yields CDR1 MDHEN and CDR2 SYDVKM. CDR3 region: CASSGGGNNQPQHF. The CDR3 bases are TGTGCCAGCAGTGGGGGGGGGAACAATCAGCCCCAGCATTTT.

The J gene is TRBJ1-1, the V gene TRBV9, with D possibly TRBD1 on 6 matching bases. This CDR3 spans 15 amino acids. Germline V gives CDR1 SGDLS, CDR2 YYNGEE. V gave up 1 base and J gave up 5 bases, with 15 bases separating them. For the CDR3, the DNA is TGTGCCAGCAGCGTACAAGTACAGGGAGGGACTGAAGCTTTCTTT. This gives the protein CASSVQVQGGTEAFF. Complete variable domain (other parts from reference TRBV9 and TRBJ1-1): DSGVTQTPKHLITATGQRVTLRCSPRSGDLSVYWYQQSLDQGLQFLIQYYNGEERAKGNILERFSAQQFPDLHSELNLSSLELGDSALYFCASSVQVQGGTEAFFGQGTRLTVV.

The chain is built from TRBV7-9 and TRBJ2-5; 9 bases agree with TRBD2. The J segment lost 5 bases and the V segment lost 6 bases, leaving 7 bases of the junction unmatched. The CDR3 is made up of 14 amino acids. Germline CDR1 reads SEHNR; CDR2 reads FQNEAQ (reference sequence). The CDR3 sequence: CASRIAGAGETQYF. Here the CDR3 DNA reads TGTGCCAGCAGGATAGCGGGGGCAGGGGAGACCCAGTACTTC.

Turning to this clone: An end of the junction does not agree with germline; a read error may underlie this. The chain couples TRBV7-9 to TRBJ2-1, with TRBD1 matching 10 bases. Germline CDR1 reads SEHNR; CDR2 reads FQNEAQ (reference sequence). The CDR3 has 18 amino acids. CDR3 sequence reads: CASSFKRDRGVSYNEPFF. In nucleotides, the CDR3 is TGTGCCAGCAGTTTCAAACGGGACAGGGGCGTATCCTACAATGAGCCGTTCTTC.

The chain links TRBV7-9 to TRBJ1-1; D not resolved. The ends were cut back, 2 bases at V and 11 bases at J, with 15 bases in the middle. Germline V gene data show CDR1 as SEHNR and CDR2 as FQNEAQ (reference sequence). This CDR3 is built from 13 residues. The DNA for the CDR3 is TGTGCCAGCAGCTTAAGCGGTTCGGTGTTTGCTTTCTTT. This gives the protein CASSLSGSVFAFF.

A note on this clone: A read error may explain this, as a much larger clone is one base away. The J gene is TRBJ2-2, the V gene TRBV11-3, with 7 bases lining up with TRBD1. The CDR3 loop spans 14 amino acids. V lost 5 bases and J lost 5; bases outside the gene matches: 5. Germline CDR1 SGHNT, CDR2 YENEEA. DNA of the CDR3: TGTGCCAGCAGCCCACAGGGGATGACCGGGGAGCTGTTTTTT. This translates into CASSPQGMTGELFF.

V and J are TRBV28 and TRBJ2-3; 11 nucleotides agree with TRBD2. CDR1 is MDHEN and CDR2 is SYDVKM in the germline V gene. Trimming cost V 7 bases and J 4 bases; bases outside gene matches: 7. There are 15 residues in the CDR3. The CDR3, as DNA: TGTGCCAGCAATGAGCTAGCGGGAGGTGCAGATACGCAGTATTTT. Translating it yields CASNELAGGADTQYF.

In its sample, this clone was seen once. The V and J genes are TRBV27 and TRBJ1-5; no clear D gene. V lost 4 bases, J lost 0 bases, and 13 bases lay in between. CDR3 size: 16 residues. Germline V gene sequence: CDR1 MNHEY, CDR2 SMNVEV (reference sequence). The CDR3 DNA sequence: TGTGCCAGCAGTTATCAGGTCCCTCATAGCAATCAGCCCCAGCATTTT. It specifies CASSYQVPHSNQPQHF.

The rearrangement joins TRBV6-4 to TRBJ1-2; tentatively, D is TRBD1 (6 bases). The CDR3 consists of 13 residues. V was pared by 2 bases and J by 5 bases, with 9 bases between. Germline CDR1 MRHNA, CDR2 SNTAGT. CDR3 region: CASSDGTLYGYTF. The CDR3 DNA is TGTGCCAGCAGTGACGGGACATTATATGGCTACACCTTC.

The chain joins TRBV30 to TRBJ1-5; tentative D call: TRBD1 (5 bases). V was cut by 0 bases and J by 4 bases, with 10 bases left in between. CDR1 GTSNPN and CDR2 SVGIG come from the germline V gene (reference sequence). CDR3 length: 14 amino acids. The CDR3 coding sequence is TGTGCCTGGAGTGTTGGGGGGTGGAATCAGCCCCAGCATTTT. Translating it yields CAWSVGGWNQPQHF.

V gene TRBV6-5 combines with J gene TRBJ1-2; tentative D call: TRBD1 (5 bases). V lost 11 bases to trimming and J lost 6 bases, with 13 bases between them. Germline values: CDR1 MNHEY, CDR2 SVGAGI. The CDR3 contains 11 residues. CDR3 in DNA: TGTGCCCTCGTGGGGGGAGATGGCTACACCTTC. Its protein product is CALVGGDGYTF.

A few counts support this clone. The rearrangement links TRBV5-4 to TRBJ2-5; 9 bases are a match to TRBD1. The CDR3 sequence is 16 residues long. V shed 0 bases, J shed 1 base, and the junction held 4 bases outside the gene matches. Germline V gene lookup returns CDR1 SGHNT and CDR2 YYREEE (reference sequence). The CDR3 reads CASSLGTGAGQETQYF. The CDR3 region has the DNA TGTGCCAGCAGCTTGGGGACAGGGGCCGGCCAAGAGACCCAGTACTTC.

V usage is TRBV28 and J usage is TRBJ2-1, with D possibly matching TRBD2 (5 bases). Germline V gene data show CDR1 as MDHEN and CDR2 as SYDVKM. The ends were cut back, 6 bases at V and 0 bases at J, with 9 bases in the middle. The CDR3 has 14 amino acids. The chain's CDR3 is CASSAGSSYNEQFF. The CDR3 DNA reads TGTGCCAGCAGCGCGGGCAGCTCCTACAATGAGCAGTTCTTC.

This clone was picked up one time. This chain joins TRBV9 and TRBJ2-1; TRBD2 matches at 9 bases. Looked up from germline, CDR1 is SGDLS and CDR2 is YYNGEE. V shed 0 bases, J shed 7 bases, and the junction held 2 bases outside the gene matches. CDR3 length: 14 residues. As DNA, the CDR3 is TGTGCCAGCAGCGTAGGGACTAGCGTTAATGAGCAGTTCTTC. Translation: CASSVGTSVNEQFF.

The genes are TRBV5-4 and TRBJ1-1; D is perhaps TRBD1 (6 bases). The germline V and J ends were trimmed by 5 bases and 6 bases, with 17 bases remaining between them. Germline V gene sequence: CDR1 SGHNT, CDR2 YYREEE (reference sequence). The CDR3 loop spans 14 amino acids. As DNA, the CDR3 is TGTGCCAGCAGTACCCGCGGGGGCGCACCTGAAGCTTTCTTT. This gives the protein CASSTRGGAPEAFF.

The chain employs TRBV30 and TRBJ1-5; possible D gene TRBD1, 5 bases. Germline assignment: CDR1 GTSNPN and CDR2 SVGIG (reference sequence). V was pared by 4 bases and J by 4 bases, with 8 bases between. CDR3 size: 12 residues. This chain's CDR3 is CAWTDRNQPQHF. CDR3 in DNA: TGTGCCTGGACCGACAGAAATCAGCCCCAGCATTTT.

V and J are TRBV9 and TRBJ2-7, with TRBD1 matching over 8 bases. Trimming took 3 bases from V and 4 from J; bases not matched to a gene: 3. This CDR3 region has 13 residues. Germline assignment: CDR1 SGDLS and CDR2 YYNGEE. The CDR3 reads CASSEGTGYEQYF. Here the CDR3 DNA reads TGTGCCAGCAGCGAGGGGACAGGTTACGAGCAGTACTTC.

This clone was seen a handful of times. V and J are TRBV7-2 and TRBJ2-5; TRBD2 is a possible D gene (7 bases). This CDR3 is 16 amino acids long. V gave up 3 bases and J gave up 1 base, with 15 bases separating them. CDR1 and CDR2 from the germline V gene are SGHTA and FQGNSA. The CDR3 here is CASSFKGGGLQETQYF. CDR3 DNA sequence: TGTGCCAGCAGCTTCAAAGGCGGGGGCCTCCAAGAGACCCAGTACTTC.

Note on this clone: The germline gene is not matched at one end of the junction; a read error may be the cause. V is TRBV25-1 and J is TRBJ2-7, with 10 bases aligning to TRBD1. Germline V CDR1 and CDR2: MGHDK, SYGVNS. The CDR3 has 17 residues. The CDR3 region has the DNA TGTGTCAGCATAGGGGGACAGGGGAAACAAAACTCCTGCGAGCAGTACTTC. The encoded protein is CVSIGGQGKQNSCEQYF.

This clone has just a few counts. The rearrangement joins TRBV5-1 to TRBJ2-5; the match to TRBD2 covers 11 bases. Per germline, CDR1 SGHRS and CDR2 YFSETQ. The CDR3 spans 15 residues. Trimming at V came to 0 bases and at J to 7 bases, leaving 5 bases not matched to a gene. CDR3 in amino acids: CASSLGTSGSGTQYF. The CDR3 DNA reads as TGCGCCAGCAGCTTGGGCACTAGCGGGAGTGGGACCCAGTACTTC.

This chain links TRBV9 with TRBJ2-1, with 11 bases that match TRBD2. The CDR3 is 15 residues long. After removal of 0 bases from V and 7 bases from J, the junction contained 3 bases not matched to a gene. The germline CDR1 and CDR2 sequences are SGDLS and YYNGEE. This CDR3 is CASSVVAGGLNEQFF. The DNA for the CDR3 is TGTGCCAGCAGCGTAGTAGCGGGGGGGCTGAATGAGCAGTTCTTC.

The V gene is TRBV29-1, the J gene TRBJ2-5, with TRBD2 matching over 7 bases. The CDR3 covers 12 residues. Germline values: CDR1 SQVTM, CDR2 ANQGSEA. The CDR3 DNA reads TGCAGTTTGGGACTACCGGAGGAGACCCAGTACTTC. Protein sequence: CSLGLPEETQYF.

This clone has a single count. The chain combines TRBV27 with TRBJ2-4; D unclear. V was clipped by 5 bases and J by 0 bases, with 14 bases between them. This CDR3 region has 16 residues. Germline lookup yields CDR1 MNHEY and CDR2 SMNVEV (reference sequence). DNA of the CDR3: TGTGCCAGCAGTGGATTGGGCCCCGTAGCCAAAAACATTCAGTACTTC. Translation: CASSGLGPVAKNIQYF.

As regards this clone: The junction departs from germline at one end; a sequencing error may be responsible. This rearrangement joins TRBV2 to TRBJ1-5; weak D call: TRBD1 (5 bases). The CDR3 sequence is 15 residues long. Germline lookup yields CDR1 SNHLY and CDR2 FYNNEI. The CDR3 protein is CASSQGVGDSQPQNF. For the CDR3, the DNA is TGTGCCAGCAGTCAAGGGGTAGGGGATTCTCAGCCCCAGAATTTT. The full variable domain, rest sourced from reference TRBV2 and TRBJ1-5, is EPEVTQTPSHQVTQMGQEVILRCVPISNHLYFYWYRQILGQKVEFLVSFYNNEISEKSEIFDDQFSVERPDGSNFTLKIRSTKLEDSAMYFCASSQGVGDSQPQNFGDGTRLSIL.

This sequence joins TRBV5-1 and TRBJ1-5; 7 bases fit TRBD1. CDR1 and CDR2 from the germline V gene are SGHRS and YFSETQ. J was trimmed by 6 bases and V by 1 base; bases with no gene match: 7. The CDR3 runs to 15 residues. The DNA of the CDR3 is TGCGCCAGCAGCTTGTCAGGGGGAGAGTTTCAGCCCCAGCATTTT. This translates into CASSLSGGEFQPQHF.

J is TRBJ1-5 and V is TRBV30; 10 bases line up with TRBD1. Trimming cost V 0 bases and J 3 bases; bases outside gene matches: 11. This CDR3 region has 18 residues. Per germline, CDR1 GTSNPN and CDR2 SVGIG (reference sequence). Written as DNA, the CDR3 is TGTGCCTGGAGTGTAGTGGGTGGGACAGGGGCTGACAATCAGCCCCAGCATTTT. It is translated as CAWSVVGGTGADNQPQHF. The whole variable domain, remainder taken from reference TRBV30 and TRBJ1-5, is SQTIHQWPATLVQPVGSPLSLECTVEGTSNPNLYWYRQAAGRGLQLLFYSVGIGQISSEVPQNLSASRPQDRQFILSSKKLLLSDSGFYLCAWSVVGGTGADNQPQHFGDGTRLSIL.

The chain joins TRBV7-2 to TRBJ2-3, with 9 bases aligning to TRBD2. CDR3 length equals 17 residues. Trimming at V came to 1 base and at J to 3 bases, leaving 8 bases not matched to a gene. In germline, CDR1 is SGHTA, CDR2 FQGNSA. The CDR3 nucleotides are TGTGCCAGCAGCTTAGTATCAACTAGCGGGTTAACAGATACGCAGTATTTT. Encoded protein: CASSLVSTSGLTDTQYF. The entire variable domain, with the rest obtained from reference TRBV7-2 and TRBJ2-3, is as follows: GAGVSQSPSNKVTEKGKDVELRCDPISGHTALYWYRQSLGQGLEFLIYFQGNSAPDKSGLPSDRFSAERTGGSVSTLTIQRTQQEDSAVYLCASSLVSTSGLTDTQYFGPGTRLTVL.

The CDR3 sequence: CASRATGTSGSVAFNEQFF. Here the CDR3 DNA reads TGCGCCAGCAGAGCAACTGGGACTAGCGGGAGTGTAGCTTTTAATGAGCAGTTCTTC. The chain links TRBV5-1 to TRBJ2-1, with 14 nucleotides matching TRBD2. The CDR3 sequence is 19 residues long. CDR1 SGHRS and CDR2 YFSETQ come from the germline V gene. V lost 5 bases to trimming and J lost 7 bases; unmatched junction nucleotides: 17.

This clone came up once. The gene calls are TRBV6-5 and TRBJ1-3; D possibly corresponds to TRBD1 (6 bases). Looked up from germline, CDR1 is MNHEY and CDR2 is SVGAGI. The CDR3 extends over 11 amino acids. Trimming shortened V by 6 bases and J by 8 bases, and 8 bases separated the two germline ends. CDR3 nucleotides: TGTGCCAGCAGAAGGACAGACACCATATATTTT. Its translation is CASRRTDTIYF.